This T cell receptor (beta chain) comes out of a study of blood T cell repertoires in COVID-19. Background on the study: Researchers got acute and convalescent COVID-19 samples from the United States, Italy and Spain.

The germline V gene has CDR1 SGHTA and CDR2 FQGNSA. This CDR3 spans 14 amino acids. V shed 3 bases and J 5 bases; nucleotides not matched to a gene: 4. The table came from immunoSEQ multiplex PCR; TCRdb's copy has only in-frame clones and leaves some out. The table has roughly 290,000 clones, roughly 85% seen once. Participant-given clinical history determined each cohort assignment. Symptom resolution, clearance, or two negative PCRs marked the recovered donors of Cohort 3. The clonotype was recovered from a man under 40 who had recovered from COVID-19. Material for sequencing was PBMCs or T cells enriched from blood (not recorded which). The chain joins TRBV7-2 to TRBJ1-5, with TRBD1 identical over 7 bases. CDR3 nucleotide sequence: TGTGCCAGCAGCTTCTTACAGGGGTATCAGCCCCAGCATTTT. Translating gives CASSFLQGYQPQHF.